This T cell receptor beta chain was obtained from a study of graft-versus-host responses after intestinal transplantation. Germline V lookup: CDR1 GTSNPN, CDR2 SVGIG (reference sequence). Trimming left V 4 bases short and J 0 bases short, with 10 bases between. This CDR3 comprises 13 residues. Concerning this clone: Its antigen is not identified.

This table comes from immunoSEQ multiplex PCR, and its TCRdb copy is limited to in-frame clones, with some not included. The sample includes tens of thousands of clones, roughly 90% of them seen just once. The chain has TRBV30 and TRBJ2-7; D not resolved. This clonotype was sampled from a human donor who received an intestinal transplant. Material: unstimulated CD8+ T cells sorted from spleen or lymph node cells, obtained before intestinal transplant. DNA for the CDR3: TGTGCCTGGAACTTCGACATCTCCTACGAGCAGTACTTC. As protein: CAWNFDISYEQYF.